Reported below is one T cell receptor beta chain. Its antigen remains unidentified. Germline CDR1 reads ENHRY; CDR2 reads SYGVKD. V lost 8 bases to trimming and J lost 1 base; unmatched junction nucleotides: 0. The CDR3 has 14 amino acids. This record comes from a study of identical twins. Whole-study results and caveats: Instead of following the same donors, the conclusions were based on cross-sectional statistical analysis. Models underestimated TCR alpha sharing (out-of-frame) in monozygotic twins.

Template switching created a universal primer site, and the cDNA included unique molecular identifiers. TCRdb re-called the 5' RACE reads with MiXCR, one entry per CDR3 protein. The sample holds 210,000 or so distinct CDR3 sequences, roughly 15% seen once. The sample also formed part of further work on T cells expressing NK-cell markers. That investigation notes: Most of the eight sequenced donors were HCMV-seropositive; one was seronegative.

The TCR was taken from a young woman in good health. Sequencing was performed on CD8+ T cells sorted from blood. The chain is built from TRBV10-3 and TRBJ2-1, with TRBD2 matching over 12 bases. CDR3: CAIGLAGSYNEQFF. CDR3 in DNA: TGTGCCATCGGACTAGCGGGGTCCTACAATGAGCAGTTCTTC.